This T cell receptor (beta chain) emerged from a study of early T cells in non-severe SARS-CoV-2 infection. About the study: It was bulk RNA from unsorted whole blood that was sequenced, and the chains were unpaired.

Unique molecular identifiers were added to individual cDNA molecules. TCRdb re-called the 5' RACE reads with MiXCR, one entry per CDR3 protein. The data contain about 79,000 distinct CDR3 sequences, approximately 10% of them singletons. Whole-study results and caveats: Using VDJdb, the matching emphasized anti-spike CD8 responses while missing private and CD4 specificities.

This clonotype was counted a few times. As yet, its antigen is unknown. The TCR sequence derives from an adult who was a healthcare worker with PCR-confirmed SARS-CoV-2 infection or an uninfected control (not recorded which). Sequences were obtained from whole blood.

This chain's CDR3 is CSAGLGAHGEQFF. In nucleotides, the CDR3 is TGCAGTGCTGGGCTGGGGGCCCATGGTGAGCAGTTCTTC. The chain couples TRBV20-1 to TRBJ2-1; the D gene is possibly TRBD1 (6 bases). CDR1 and CDR2 from the germline V gene are DFQATT and SNEGSKA (reference sequence). CDR3 size: 13 residues. V lost 5 bases to trimming and J lost 9 bases, with 17 bases between them.